This is a list of T cell receptor beta chains from one sample in a study of blood T cell repertoires in COVID-19. Produced via immunoSEQ multiplex PCR; TCRdb's table is partial and in-frame only. The sample holds roughly 82,000 clones, around four fifths seen once. The sequenced sample was peripheral blood. The receptors originated from a woman in her sixties or seventies with acute or convalescent COVID-19. The CDR3 runs from the conserved cysteine through the conserved F or W. D genes are given only for firm matches. Size is stated for part of the rows, as once, few or many counts, or as a class when the clone is expanded.

d_call	clone_size	j_call	cdr3_length	v_call	cdr3_aa	cdr3_nt
TRBD2	NA	TRBJ2-5	14	TRBV27	CASAGRGGKETQYF	TGTGCCAGCGCGGGGCGGGGGGGTAAAGAGACCCAGTACTTC
TRBD1	NA	TRBJ2-5	16	TRBV18	CASSREQGGSKETQYF	TGTGCCAGCTCGCGAGAACAGGGGGGTAGCAAGGAGACCCAGTACTTC
TRBD1	NA	TRBJ2-1	14	TRBV7-2	CASSVGTGHNEQFF	TGTGCCAGCAGCGTGGGGACAGGCCACAATGAGCAGTTCTTC
TRBD2	NA	TRBJ2-5	15	TRBV6-5	CASWGPGGVVETQYF	TGTGCCAGCTGGGGCCCGGGAGGTGTGGTAGAGACCCAGTACTTC
TRBD1	once	TRBJ1-6	15	TRBV7-2	CASSGQALGNSPLHF	TGTGCCAGCAGCGGACAGGCCCTCGGGAATTCACCCCTCCACTTT
TRBD2	NA	TRBJ2-6	15	TRBV19	CASTLGGAGANVLTF	TGTGCCAGCACCCTTGGGGGGGCTGGGGCCAACGTCCTGACTTTC
TRBD1	NA	TRBJ2-7	14	TRBV7-8	CASSLGTTGFEQYF	TGTGCCAGCAGCTTAGGCACGACAGGGTTCGAGCAGTACTTC
TRBD1	NA	TRBJ1-3	16	TRBV6-5	CASSYGQGAPGNTIYF	TGTGCCAGCAGTTACGGACAGGGGGCGCCAGGAAACACCATATATTTT
NA	NA	TRBJ2-2	13	TRBV7-8	CASSPSYTGELFF	TGTGCCAGCAGCCCCTCCTACACCGGGGAGCTGTTTTTT
TRBD1	NA	TRBJ1-5	16	TRBV3-1/TRBV3-2	CASSPRDRGLDQPQHF	TGTGCCAGCAGCCCCCGGGACAGGGGTTTAGATCAGCCCCAGCATTTT
TRBD1	few	TRBJ1-5	18	TRBV12-5	CASGSPTGSVYSNQPQHF	TGTGCTAGTGGCTCTCCGACAGGGTCCGTCTATAGCAATCAGCCCCAGCATTTT
TRBD1	NA	TRBJ2-2	15	TRBV5-4	CASSTGTDNTGELFF	TGTGCCAGCAGCACCGGGACAGACAACACCGGGGAGCTGTTTTTT
TRBD1	NA	TRBJ1-1	14	TRBV9	CASSVNRGDTEAFF	TGTGCCAGCAGCGTAAACAGGGGGGACACTGAAGCTTTCTTT
TRBD2	NA	TRBJ2-1	11	TRBV20-1	CSGGIRDEQFF	TGCAGCGGGGGGATCCGGGATGAGCAGTTCTTC
TRBD2	NA	TRBJ2-5	16	TRBV7-8	CASSLTSGGIEETQYF	TGTGCCAGCAGCTTGACTAGCGGGGGAATCGAAGAGACCCAGTACTTC
TRBD2	NA	TRBJ2-1	16	TRBV10-3	CAITPGTSGIPSEQFF	TGTGCCATCACCCCCGGGACTAGCGGGATCCCGAGTGAGCAGTTCTTC
TRBD1	NA	TRBJ1-5	19	TRBV10-3	CAISEPGTGDAFGNQPQHF	TGTGCCATCAGTGAGCCAGGGACAGGTGACGCCTTCGGCAATCAGCCCCAGCATTTT
NA	NA	TRBJ1-1	13	TRBV30	CAWTDRRDTEAFF	TGTGCCTGGACCGACAGAAGGGACACTGAAGCTTTCTTT
TRBD1	NA	TRBJ1-1	14	TRBV7-2	CASSFLQGGTEAFF	TGTGCCAGCAGCTTCTTACAGGGGGGCACTGAAGCTTTCTTT
TRBD1	NA	TRBJ2-1	16	TRBV24-1	CATSDAAGGGYNEQFF	TGTGCCACCAGTGACGCAGCAGGGGGCGGCTACAATGAGCAGTTCTTC
NA	NA	TRBJ2-7	13	TRBV29-1	CSVGSGAIDEQYF	TGCAGCGTTGGTTCAGGGGCGATCGACGAGCAGTACTTC
NA	NA	TRBJ2-2	16	TRBV7-8	CASSLFTGEVAGELFF	TGTGCCAGCAGCTTATTTACAGGGGAGGTGGCCGGGGAGCTGTTTTTT
TRBD1	NA	TRBJ2-2	16	TRBV10-1	CASSGWDRGWPGELFF	TGCGCCAGCAGTGGATGGGACAGGGGGTGGCCCGGGGAGCTGTTTTTT
NA	NA	TRBJ1-2	14	TRBV24-1	CATSDLSGDYGYTF	TGTGCCACCAGTGATTTGTCAGGGGACTATGGCTACACCTTC
TRBD1	few	TRBJ1-5	14	TRBV28	CASYRRRGDQPQHF	TGTGCCAGCTACCGCCGCAGGGGGGATCAGCCCCAGCATTTT